This TCR beta chain is drawn from a study of cytomegalovirus exposure and HLA in healthy donors. Whole-study context: Findings of an earlier analysis included some 120 million unique TCR beta sequences from some 180 million T cells. Overall study results and limits: Sequences of the TCR beta chain were said to predict the HLA-A and HLA-B alleles of most subjects accurately.

A word on this clone: Its target is unknown.

Germline CDR1 reads SGHRS; CDR2 reads YFSETQ. Trimming took 1 base from V and 0 from J, leaving 12 bases between them. The CDR3 has 16 residues. The PCR ran on 60 Vbeta and 13 Jbeta primers. Sequenced by immunoSEQ multiplex PCR; TCRdb stores in-frame clones only, minus some. The sample holds around 150,000 clones; roughly 88% are singletons and the top ten take approximately 9.4%. What was sequenced was PBMCs. The sequence derives from a man aged 18 to 30 in good health and CMV-seropositive. The chain recombines TRBV5-1 with TRBJ2-3; D is possibly TRBD1 (5 bases). The CDR3 nucleotides are TGCGCCAGCAGCTTGCTGGGGCGGCTTAGCACAGATACGCAGTATTTT. Residues: CASSLLGRLSTDTQYF. Filled out from reference TRBV5-1 and TRBJ2-3, the complete variable domain reads KAGVTQTPRYLIKTRGQQVTLSCSPISGHRSVSWYQQTPGQGLQFLFEYFSETQRNKGNFPGRFSGRQFSNSRSEMNVSTLELGDSALYLCASSLLGRLSTDTQYFGPGTRLTVL.